These T cell receptor beta chains were read from a single sample in a study of shared clonotypes between healthy human individuals. Some clones are missing from TCRdb's copy, which holds only in-frame ones; the method was immunoSEQ multiplex PCR. The table includes approximately 530,000 clones, 90% to 97% detected once. The source material was naive CD4+ T cells sorted from blood. The receptors were gathered from a woman aged 25 to 39 in good health. CDR3s include the opening cysteine and the closing phenylalanine or tryptophan. The D gene is left open where the match is weak. Not every row has a clone size; where given, it reads once, few, many or a size class.

j_call clone_size v_call d_call cdr3_nt cdr3_aa
TRBJ1-1 NA TRBV5-1 NA TGCGCCAGCACCAACAGTGAGTACACTGAAGCTTTCTTT CASTNSEYTEAFF
TRBJ2-7 NA TRBV28 NA TGTGCCAGCAGTTTAAGCCGGGAGATCTACGAGCAGTACTTC CASSLSREIYEQYF
TRBJ2-7 NA TRBV28 TRBD2 TGTGCCAGCAAACTAGCGGGAGGGCCGTACGAGCAGTACTTC CASKLAGGPYEQYF
TRBJ1-3 NA TRBV5-5 TRBD1 TGTGCCAGCAGCTTGATAGGACAGGGCTCTGGAAACACCATATATTTT CASSLIGQGSGNTIYF
TRBJ1-2 few TRBV19 NA TGTGCCAGTAGTCACCAGGGGAGGAGTGGCTACACCTTC CASSHQGRSGYTF
TRBJ2-1 NA TRBV7-2 TRBD2 TGTGCCAGCAGCTTCGGCGGGAGTTTCGGCAATGAGCAGTTCTTC CASSFGGSFGNEQFF
TRBJ1-2 NA TRBV7-2 TRBD1 TGTGCCAGCAGCCCAATCAGAACAGGGGGAAGATCATCCTATGGCTACACCTTC CASSPIRTGGRSSYGYTF
TRBJ1-6 NA TRBV30 NA TGTGCCTGGACTTGGGCCAGCGTTAATAATTCACCCCTCCACTTT CAWTWASVNNSPLHF
TRBJ1-2 NA TRBV6-1 NA TGTGCCAGCAGTGAAGGTACACCTGGGATTTCTAACTATGGCTACACCTTC CASSEGTPGISNYGYTF
TRBJ1-1 NA TRBV6-5 NA TGTGCCAGCAGTCCCTCCTCAGTTAGGCCTGAAGCTTTCTTT CASSPSSVRPEAFF
TRBJ2-1 NA TRBV5-1 NA TGCGCCAGCAGCTTTCTCCGGGACCGTTACAATGAGCAGTTCTTC CASSFLRDRYNEQFF
TRBJ1-1 NA TRBV6-5 TRBD1 TGTGCCAGCACGTACAGGGGGTCCACTGAAGCTTTCTTT CASTYRGSTEAFF
TRBJ2-7 NA TRBV5-1 NA TGCGCCAGCAGCTTGGTGGCGGGAAAAAAATACGAGCAGTACTTC CASSLVAGKKYEQYF
TRBJ1-1 NA TRBV6-1 NA TGTGCCAGCAGTGATACAATTATAAACACTGAAGCTTTCTTT CASSDTIINTEAFF
TRBJ2-7 NA TRBV6-5 TRBD1 TGTGCCAGCAGTTACTCAGACAGGGGCTACGAGCAGTACTTC CASSYSDRGYEQYF
TRBJ2-1 NA TRBV7-3 NA TGTGCCAGCACGAAGGGGGGGAGAAGGAAGGATGAGCAGTTCTTC CASTKGGRRKDEQFF
TRBJ1-4 NA TRBV7-9 TRBD1 TGTGCCAGCAGCCTGACAGGGGCGGGTGAAAAACTGTTTTTT CASSLTGAGEKLFF
TRBJ2-3 NA TRBV28 TRBD1 TGTGCCAGCAGAGCGTTGGGGACAGGGGGCTGGTATACGCAGTATTTT CASRALGTGGWYTQYF
TRBJ1-1 NA TRBV18 NA TGTGCCAGCTCACCCCAGGGGCCTTCGAACACTGAAGCTTTCTTT CASSPQGPSNTEAFF
TRBJ2-7 NA TRBV28 NA TGTGCCAGCAGTTTAATTACTACAGGGTGGGGGCCGGACGAGCAGTACTTC CASSLITTGWGPDEQYF
TRBJ1-4 NA TRBV4-1 TRBD1 TGCGCCAGCAGCCCCTGGGACAGGGGTTCGGCTAATGAAAAACTGTTTTTT CASSPWDRGSANEKLFF
TRBJ2-7 NA TRBV19 NA TGTGCCAGTAGTCGCCTGACAGTACCATCCTACGAGCAGTACTTC CASSRLTVPSYEQYF
TRBJ1-1 once TRBV2 NA TGTGCCAGCAGATTTGAGGGTATGAACACTGAAGCTTTCTTT CASRFEGMNTEAFF
TRBJ2-2 once TRBV5-1 NA TGCGCCAGCAGCTTTCAGGGAGGAGCCGGGGAGCTGTTTTTT CASSFQGGAGELFF
TRBJ1-3 NA TRBV5-4 NA TGTGCCAGCAGCTCGGGTCTTGGCAGGGGTTCTGGAAACACCATATATTTT CASSSGLGRGSGNTIYF
TRBJ2-7 NA TRBV27 TRBD2 TGTGCCAGCTCCCCAGAGGGACGGACTAGCGGGGTATCCTACGAGCAGTACTTC CASSPEGRTSGVSYEQYF
TRBJ1-5 NA TRBV28 TRBD1 TGTGCCAGCAGTTCCGCCGGGACAGGGGGCCAGCCCCAGCATTTT CASSSAGTGGQPQHF
TRBJ1-2 NA TRBV6-4 NA TGTGCCAGCAGTAACAGGAACCCTAACTATGGCTACACCTTC CASSNRNPNYGYTF
TRBJ1-1 NA TRBV19 NA TGTGCCAGTAGTACTGGACTCCAGGTCGTCACTGAAGCTTTCTTT CASSTGLQVVTEAFF
TRBJ2-1 NA TRBV7-2 NA TGTGCCAGCAGCCCGGGACGGGTTAGCTCCTACAATGAGCAGTTCTTC CASSPGRVSSYNEQFF
TRBJ2-4 NA TRBV10-2 NA TGCGCCAGCAGGGGGGACTCCTTTTTAGCGTTGATTCAGTACTTC CASRGDSFLALIQYF
TRBJ1-1 NA TRBV28 NA TGTGCCAGCAAAAAGAGTGGGGCGAACACTGAAGCTTTCTTT CASKKSGANTEAFF
TRBJ2-7 once TRBV29-1 NA TGCAGCGTTGGTTCCGGAGTCTCCTACGAGCAGTACTTC CSVGSGVSYEQYF
TRBJ1-1 NA TRBV6-6 NA TGTGCCAGCAGGCCCCGGATGACAGTCCCTGACACTGAAGCTTTCTTT CASRPRMTVPDTEAFF
TRBJ2-1 NA TRBV5-1 TRBD2 TGCGCCAGCAGCTTGGGGCTGACTAGCGGGAGCCCCGATGAGCAGTTCTTC CASSLGLTSGSPDEQFF
TRBJ2-7 NA TRBV5-1 NA TGCGCCAGCACCAGGACATCACCGGACTACGAGCAGTACTTC CASTRTSPDYEQYF
TRBJ2-2 NA TRBV7-9 TRBD1 TGTGCCAGCAGCCCACTAGAAACGACAGGGTTGGACACCGGGGAGCTGTTTTTT CASSPLETTGLDTGELFF
TRBJ2-3 NA TRBV29-1 TRBD2 TGCAGCGTGACACGGACCGGGGGGGGCACAGATACGCAGTATTTT CSVTRTGGGTDTQYF
TRBJ2-3 NA TRBV28 TRBD2 TGTGCCAGCGCCACTAGCGGGAGTCTTGATACGCAGTATTTT CASATSGSLDTQYF
TRBJ2-1 NA TRBV15 TRBD2 TGTGCCACCAGAGCCGGGGGGACTAGCGGGGGGAATGAGCAGTTCTTC CATRAGGTSGGNEQFF
TRBJ2-5 once TRBV18 TRBD2 TGTGCCAGCTCACCAACGGGAGGGAGAGAGACCCAGTACTTC CASSPTGGRETQYF
TRBJ2-3 NA TRBV27 NA TGTGCCAGCAGTTTCGGGTGGCGGGATACGCAGTATTTT CASSFGWRDTQYF
TRBJ2-2 NA TRBV5-6 NA TGTGCCAGCAGCTTGTGGAGACTTTCCACCGGGGAGCTGTTTTTT CASSLWRLSTGELFF
TRBJ2-7 NA TRBV6-5 NA TGTGCCAGCAGTTTCTCGGGGCAGGACTACGAGCAGTACTTC CASSFSGQDYEQYF
TRBJ2-1 NA TRBV11-2 NA TGTGCCAGCAGCTTAGATGTGGTCGGTGAGCAGTTCTTC CASSLDVVGEQFF
TRBJ2-7 NA TRBV2 NA TGTGCCAGCAGTAACCGGGACGGTTCCTACGAGCAGTACTTC CASSNRDGSYEQYF
TRBJ1-1 NA TRBV5-5 TRBD1 TGTGCCAGCAGCCCTGGACAGGGGGCCCCCAGCACCGAAGCTTTCTTT CASSPGQGAPSTEAFF
TRBJ1-2 NA TRBV5-1 NA TGCGCCAGCAGCTTGGGGACCGGGGAGGGCTACACCTTC CASSLGTGEGYTF
TRBJ1-1 NA TRBV19 TRBD1 TGTGCCAGTAGAACCAGACAGGGGCACCCCACTGAAGCTTTCTTT CASRTRQGHPTEAFF
TRBJ2-2 NA TRBV15 NA TGTGCCACCAGCAGAGATAAGGGCGTCGGGGAGCTGTTTTTT CATSRDKGVGELFF
TRBJ2-7 NA TRBV6-5 TRBD2 TGTGCCAGCAGTTACTCACGAGGGAGGGCCGACGAGCAGTACTTC CASSYSRGRADEQYF
TRBJ2-7 NA TRBV10-2 TRBD2 TGCGCCAGCAGTGGGTCTAGCGGGGTAAACGAGCAGTACTTC CASSGSSGVNEQYF